The 22 T cell receptor beta chains listed next were all sequenced from one sample in a study of OX40 agonist ivuxolimab in advanced cancers. Repertoires were generated with immunoSEQ multiplex PCR, while TCRdb's copy carries only in-frame clones and drops some. In the table there are around 560 clones, roughly two thirds of which are singletons. The sequencing used CD4+ or CD8+ T cells sorted from blood, collected in a trial of the OX40 agonist ivuxolimab. The receptors stem from an adult with an advanced solid tumor such as melanoma, head and neck, liver or kidney cancer.

This clone was recorded a few times. This chain's CDR3 is CASSYQLSTDTQYF. In nucleotides, the CDR3 is TGTGCCAGCAGTTATCAGCTTAGCACAGATACGCAGTATTTT. J is TRBJ2-3 and V is TRBV6-8, with unresolved D. CDR3 length: 14 residues. Looked up from germline, CDR1 is MNHGY and CDR2 is SAAAGT. V was trimmed by 3 bases and J by 0 bases, leaving 7 bases between them.

This clone ranks as large. This chain joins TRBV19 and TRBJ2-2, with a weak D call TRBD1 (5 bases). Trimming removed 1 base from V and 4 bases from J, with 7 bases in between. Germline lookup yields CDR1 LNHDA and CDR2 SQIVND (reference sequence). This CDR3 comprises 14 residues. The CDR3: CASSIAGATGELFF. The CDR3 DNA reads TGTGCCAGTAGTATAGCTGGGGCCACCGGGGAGCTGTTTTTT.

The chain uses TRBV11-3 and TRBJ2-3; 7 bases are a match to TRBD2. CDR1 and CDR2 (germline): SGHNT, YENEEA. Trimming took 6 bases from V and 6 from J; bases not matched to a gene: 12. The CDR3 covers 15 residues. CDR3 sequence: CASRAAGLTVDTQYF. The CDR3 DNA reads TGTGCCAGCAGGGCAGCGGGGCTGACTGTTGATACGCAGTATTTT.

The rearrangement joins TRBV23-1 to TRBJ2-7; no clear D. TRBV23-1 has ORF status, its function being uncertain. This CDR3 contains 14 residues. V was cut by 6 bases and J by 3 bases, with 15 bases left in between. The CDR3, as DNA: TGCGCCAGCAGCCAAGGCCCCAGCAGCTACGAGCAGTACTTC. Translating gives CASSQGPSSYEQYF.

This clone was seen a few times. This sequence joins TRBV11-3 and TRBJ1-4; 7 nucleotides match TRBD1. Germline trimming cut 5 bases from V and 0 bases from J; bases unmatched to any gene: 9. The CDR3 covers 17 residues. The germline V gene encodes CDR1 SGHNT and CDR2 YENEEA. As DNA, the CDR3 is TGTGCCAGCAGCCAGAGGACAGGCCCTGCAACTAATGAAAAACTGTTTTTT. Amino acids: CASSQRTGPATNEKLFF.

This clone was counted once. The chain employs TRBV15 and TRBJ2-5; D perhaps matches TRBD1 (8 bases). Germline V gene lookup returns CDR1 LNHNV and CDR2 YYDKDF (reference sequence). There are 16 residues in the CDR3. V lost 1 base, J lost 4 bases, and 16 bases lay in between. The CDR3 spells CATSRGLQGEGETQYF. The CDR3 region has the DNA TGTGCCACCAGCAGAGGGCTACAGGGGGAGGGAGAGACCCAGTACTTC.

V and J are TRBV18 and TRBJ1-1; tentatively, D is TRBD1 (5 bases). Germline-derived CDR1 and CDR2 are KGHSH and LQKENI. The ends were cut back, 4 bases at V and 2 bases at J, with 8 bases in the middle. The CDR3 runs 13 residues. The CDR3 protein is CASSRGGNTEAFF. The CDR3 bases are TGTGCCAGCTCACGGGGGGGAAACACTGAAGCTTTCTTT.

The J gene is TRBJ1-1, the V gene TRBV11-3; no clear D gene. The germline gives CDR1 SGHNT, CDR2 YENEEA. V was shortened by 3 bases and J by 1 base, with 15 bases between the two germline ends. The length of the CDR3 is 16 residues. DNA of the CDR3: TGTGCCAGCAGCTTGCGTTTGGGGTTTAGGAACACTGAAGCTTTCTTT. It translates to CASSLRLGFRNTEAFF.

The V gene is TRBV19, the J gene TRBJ2-7; 7 positions agree with TRBD1. The V and J ends lost 3 bases and 6 bases, in that order; junction bases with no gene match: 5. Per the germline V gene, CDR1 is LNHDA and CDR2 is SQIVND (reference sequence). This CDR3 spans 13 amino acids. The CDR3 DNA reads as TGTGCCAGTAGTATCCGGGACAGTTCCGAGCAGTACTTC. Protein: CASSIRDSSEQYF.

In this sample, this clone turned up once. The chain joins TRBV5-1 to TRBJ1-1, with D uncertain. V lost 1 base, J lost 1 base, and 11 bases lay in between. CDR1 is SGHRS, CDR2 YFSETQ, per germline. This CDR3 region has 15 residues. In nucleotides, the CDR3 is TGCGCCAGCAGCTTGACTCTCCAGCAGAACACTGAAGCTTTCTTT. Translation: CASSLTLQQNTEAFF. Based on the CDR3 plus reference TRBV5-1 and TRBJ1-1, the full variable domain is KAGVTQTPRYLIKTRGQQVTLSCSPISGHRSVSWYQQTPGQGLQFLFEYFSETQRNKGNFPGRFSGRQFSNSRSEMNVSTLELGDSALYLCASSLTLQQNTEAFFGQGTRLTVV.

The gene calls are TRBV11-3 and TRBJ2-7; a possible D gene is TRBD2 (7 bases). V lost 2 bases to trimming and J lost 0 bases, with 14 bases between them. Looked up from germline, CDR1 is SGHNT and CDR2 is YENEEA. This CDR3 is built from 16 residues. In DNA form, the CDR3 reads TGTGCCAGCAGCTTAAGGGGGGGCGGTAGCTCCTACGAGCAGTACTTC. Its protein is CASSLRGGGSSYEQYF.

The gene calls are TRBV28 and TRBJ1-4; D is perhaps TRBD1 (6 bases). Germline V gene lookup returns CDR1 MDHEN and CDR2 SYDVKM. V was trimmed by 2 bases and J by 8 bases, leaving 15 bases between them. The CDR3 has 15 residues. CDR3: CASSLIRGQREKLFF. DNA for the CDR3: TGTGCCAGCAGTTTAATACGGGGGCAGCGAGAAAAACTGTTTTTT.

A word on this clone: Sequence at one end of the junction differs from germline and may be a read error. This chain uses TRBV30 with TRBJ2-2; no firm D call. Germline V gene data show CDR1 as GTSNPN and CDR2 as SVGIG (reference sequence). The CDR3 runs 12 residues. Here the CDR3 DNA reads TGTGCCAGCCGGACGAAGACCGGGGAGCTGTTTTTT. It encodes CASRTKTGELFF.

V gene TRBV30 combines with J gene TRBJ2-2; 8 positions agree with TRBD1. The J segment lost 2 bases and the V segment lost 4 bases, leaving 9 bases of the junction unmatched. Germline V gene sequence: CDR1 GTSNPN, CDR2 SVGIG (reference sequence). CDR3 length equals 16 residues. The CDR3: CAWKFSGQVNTGELFF. CDR3 sequence (DNA): TGTGCCTGGAAATTCTCGGGACAGGTTAACACCGGGGAGCTGTTTTTT.

CDR3 residues: CAISENPGQPQHF. As DNA, the CDR3 is TGTGCCATCAGTGAGAACCCCGGACAGCCCCAGCATTTT. V and J are TRBV10-3 and TRBJ1-5; D unclear. Germline CDR1 and CDR2: ENHRY and SYGVKD. The germline V and J ends were trimmed by 2 bases and 7 bases, with 9 bases remaining between them. This CDR3 region has 13 residues.

This clone is labeled large (0.1 to 1%). V and J are TRBV28 and TRBJ2-2; the D is unclear. The CDR3 loop spans 15 amino acids. Looked up from germline, CDR1 is MDHEN and CDR2 is SYDVKM. V dropped 5 bases and J dropped 1 base, with 11 bases sitting between them. As DNA, the CDR3 is TGTGCCAGCAGTGACCCGTGGGGGAACACCGGGGAGCTGTTTTTT. Amino acids: CASSDPWGNTGELFF.

The table lists this clone with a few counts. This sequence joins TRBV11-3 and TRBJ1-5; D remains unclear. CDR3 length: 15 amino acids. V lost 1 base and J 0 bases, leaving 7 bases between the germline ends. Germline V gene data show CDR1 as SGHNT and CDR2 as YENEEA. The CDR3 coding sequence is TGTGCCAGCAGCTTAGGGGTGTATAGCAATCAGCCCCAGCATTTT. It yields the protein CASSLGVYSNQPQHF.

This clone was found a few times. The rearrangement links TRBV28 to TRBJ2-6, with unresolved D. Germline values: CDR1 MDHEN, CDR2 SYDVKM. V dropped 4 bases and J dropped 1 base, with 11 bases sitting between them. The CDR3 runs to 16 residues. CDR3 nucleotide sequence: TGTGCCAGCAGTTCCCCTGCCTCGTCTGGGGCCAACGTCCTGACTTTC. Translating it yields CASSSPASSGANVLTF.

J is TRBJ2-3 and V is TRBV7-8, with D unclear. CDR1 SGHVS and CDR2 FQNEAQ come from the germline V gene. The CDR3 runs 13 residues. V lost 5 bases to trimming and J lost 6 bases, with 12 bases between them. CDR3 sequence reads: CASSRLSGDTQYF. The CDR3 nucleotides read TGTGCCAGCAGCCGACTTTCGGGTGATACGCAGTATTTT.

This clone was counted between two and nine times. The V call is TRBV11-3, the J call TRBJ2-2; 8 nucleotides line up with TRBD2. V lost 5 bases, J lost 7 bases, and 9 bases stayed unmatched. CDR3 length: 15 residues. Germline lookup yields CDR1 SGHNT and CDR2 YENEEA. CDR3 protein: CASSPQAGARGELFF. CDR3 in DNA: TGTGCCAGCAGCCCCCAAGCGGGAGCCCGCGGGGAGCTGTTTTTT.

CDR3 loop: CASSPGGRTGELFF. In nucleotides, the CDR3 is TGTGCCAGCAGCCCCGGGGGGCGCACCGGGGAGCTGTTTTTT. The chain recombines TRBV7-5 with TRBJ2-2; TRBD2 is the table's D call and was not checked against the DNA. TRBV7-5 is a listed pseudogene. This CDR3 has 14 amino acids.

The chain carries TRBV1 and TRBJ1-1. TRBV1 is a pseudogene. The CDR3 covers 18 residues. CDR3 sequence: CASSQEGRREKMNTEAFF. The CDR3, as DNA: TGCGCCAGCAGCCAAGAAGGTCGGAGGGAGAAAATGAACACTGAAGCTTTCTTT.